A single sample gave rise to the 14 T cell receptor beta chains below, sequenced in a study of read filtering for tumor transcriptome and immune sequencing. Molecular barcoded adaptors covering alpha/delta and beta/gamma chains were used on 400 ng RNA. Via MiXCR, TCRdb re-called the reads, giving one row per CDR3 protein. Among about 23,000 distinct CDR3 sequences listed, around 15% were seen once. The material sequenced was a population of CD138-negative cells sorted from bone marrow. Receptors were obtained from a donor at least 40 years old with multiple myeloma.

This clonotype was observed many times. The chain is built from TRBV5-1 and TRBJ2-1; 7 bases are shared with TRBD2. V lost 3 bases to trimming and J lost 2 bases; unmatched junction nucleotides: 8. The CDR3 contains 16 residues. CDR1 SGHRS and CDR2 YFSETQ come from the germline V gene. Written as DNA, the CDR3 is TGCGCCAGCAGCTCTAGCGGTGCGAGTACCTACAATGAGCAGTTCTTC. Its protein is CASSSSGASTYNEQFF. Drawing the rest from reference TRBV5-1 and TRBJ2-1, the complete variable domain is KAGVTQTPRYLIKTRGQQVTLSCSPISGHRSVSWYQQTPGQGLQFLFEYFSETQRNKGNFPGRFSGRQFSNSRSEMNVSTLELGDSALYLCASSSSGASTYNEQFFGPGTRLTVL.

This clonotype occurred a few times. The J gene is TRBJ1-1, the V gene TRBV30; D unresolved. The CDR3 has 14 residues. CDR1 GTSNPN and CDR2 SVGIG come from the germline V gene (reference sequence). With 3 bases removed from V and 0 bases from J, the gap between germline ends came to 11 bases. DNA of the CDR3: TGTGCCTGGAGGAATGGCAGAATGAACACTGAAGCTTTCTTT. Its protein is CAWRNGRMNTEAFF.

Notes on this clonotype: Germline and junction disagree at one end, which may indicate a read error. This chain joins TRBV29-1 and TRBJ2-3; 8 bases are shared with TRBD2. Germline assignment: CDR1 SQVTM and CDR2 ANQGSEA. The CDR3 contains 17 residues. The CDR3 loop reads CSVLPYLSGSETDAQFF. CDR3 DNA sequence: TGCAGCGTTCTTCCATACCTCAGCGGGAGTGAGACAGATGCGCAGTTTTTT.

This clonotype was counted many times. The V gene is TRBV28, the J gene TRBJ2-5; D not certain. This CDR3 is 15 amino acids long. V gave up 5 bases and J gave up 1 base, with 14 bases separating them. Germline CDR1 MDHEN, CDR2 SYDVKM. CDR3 sequence reads: CASSPPSGLQETQYF. CDR3 nucleotide sequence: TGTGCCAGCAGTCCTCCCTCGGGCCTCCAAGAGACCCAGTACTTC.

There are many counts of this clonotype. The chain joins TRBV29-1 to TRBJ2-1; TRBD1 matches at 7 bases. Germline CDR1 and CDR2: SQVTM and ANQGSEA. This CDR3 spans 15 amino acids. The V and J ends lost 2 bases and 3 bases, in that order; junction bases with no gene match: 7. The CDR3 loop reads CSVEFWDSLYNEQFF. DNA for the CDR3: TGCAGCGTTGAATTTTGGGACAGCCTCTACAATGAGCAGTTCTTC.

This clonotype was seen ten or more times. The rearrangement joins TRBV12-3 or TRBV12-4 to TRBJ2-1; 8 bases agree with TRBD1. The trim removed 6 bases at V and 8 bases at J, leaving 12 bases unmatched. The CDR3 loop spans 15 amino acids. Written as DNA, the CDR3 is TGTGCCAGCAGGTCACAGGGGGATAGTGGGTATGAGCAGTTCTTC. Its translation: CASRSQGDSGYEQFF.

About this clonotype: The junction departs from germline at one end; a sequencing error may be responsible. This chain joins TRBV28 and TRBJ2-4; 11 bases line up with TRBD2. CDR3 length equals 18 residues. Germline V CDR1 and CDR2: MDHEN, SYDVKM. The CDR3 spells CASSSTVALAGEENIQHF. As DNA, the CDR3 is TGTGCCAGCAGTTCCACGGTAGCACTAGCGGGAGAGGAAAACATTCAGCACTTC. Combining the CDR3 with reference TRBV28 and TRBJ2-4 gives the whole variable domain DVKVTQSSRYLVKRTGEKVFLECVQDMDHENMFWYRQDPGLGLRLIYFSYDVKMKEKGDIPEGYSVSREKKERFSLILESASTNQTSMYLCASSSTVALAGEENIQHFGAGTRLSVL.

This clonotype was observed many times. The rearrangement uses TRBV5-1 and TRBJ2-5; maybe TRBD1 (5 bases). The CDR3 is made up of 15 amino acids. CDR1 is SGHRS, CDR2 YFSETQ, per germline. Trimming shortened V by 2 bases and J by 6 bases, and 17 bases separated the two germline ends. The CDR3 sequence: CASSLVQGNAKTQYF. CDR3 coding DNA: TGCGCCAGCAGCTTAGTGCAGGGAAACGCAAAGACCCAGTACTTC.

This clonotype was counted at least ten times. The chain combines TRBV10-3 with TRBJ2-7; tentatively, D is TRBD1 or TRBD2 (5 bases each). This CDR3 has 14 amino acids. CDR1 and CDR2 (germline): ENHRY, SYGVKD. V was clipped by 2 bases and J by 3 bases, with 11 bases between them. CDR3 amino acids: CAISEGTEVYEQYF. CDR3 DNA: TGTGCCATCAGTGAGGGGACGGAAGTCTACGAGCAGTACTTC.

This clonotype occurred many times. The chain recombines TRBV28 with TRBJ2-7, with D possibly TRBD1 on 5 matching bases. Trimming pared 5 bases from V and 2 bases from J, leaving 13 bases between. The germline CDR1 and CDR2 sequences are MDHEN and SYDVKM. The CDR3 is made up of 14 amino acids. CDR3 bases: TGTGCCAGCAGTACCGTAGGGGCGACCTACGAGCAGTACTTC. Encoded protein: CASSTVGATYEQYF.

This clonotype was counted a few times. The rearrangement uses TRBV11-3 and TRBJ2-2, with 8 bases fitting TRBD2. The CDR3 consists of 14 residues. Losses at the gene ends were 1 base for V and 7 bases for J; bases not matched to a gene: 2. Per the germline V gene, CDR1 is SGHNT and CDR2 is YENEEA. CDR3 nucleotide sequence: TGTGCCAGCAGCTTAGCTAGCGGGCACGGGGAGCTGTTTTTT. It encodes CASSLASGHGELFF. The full variable domain, with the rest looked up from reference TRBV11-3 and TRBJ2-2, is EAGVVQSPRYKIIEKKQPVAFWCNPISGHNTLYWYLQNLGQGPELLIRYENEEAVDDSQLPKDRFSAERLKGVDSTLKIQPAELGDSAVYLCASSLASGHGELFFGEGSRLTVL.

This clonotype was seen many times. V usage is TRBV14 and J usage is TRBJ2-2; D unresolved. The CDR3 covers 11 residues. Trimming took off 0 bases at V and 10 bases at J, with 3 bases between the two ends. Germline assignment: CDR1 SGHDN and CDR2 FVKESK. Here the CDR3 reads CASSQDEELFF. The CDR3 bases are TGTGCCAGCAGCCAAGATGAGGAGCTGTTTTTT.

J is TRBJ1-1 and V is TRBV20-1; no definite D call. The CDR3 covers 13 residues. Germline V CDR1 and CDR2: DFQATT, SNEGSKA (reference sequence). Trimming stripped 1 base from V and 1 base from J, with 7 bases between. Here the CDR3 reads CSARVSGNTEAFF. The CDR3 DNA reads TGCAGTGCTAGAGTCTCCGGGAACACTGAAGCTTTCTTT.

The sample holds many counts of this clonotype. V is TRBV20-1 and J is TRBJ2-1, with 10 bases aligning to TRBD2. The germline V gene has CDR1 DFQATT and CDR2 SNEGSKA (reference sequence). V shed 5 bases, J shed 6 bases, and the junction held 10 bases outside the gene matches. The CDR3 runs to 15 residues. DNA of the CDR3: TGCAGTGCTCCCGTAGCGGGAGGCCGGGGCAATGAGCAGTTCTTC. As protein: CSAPVAGGRGNEQFF.